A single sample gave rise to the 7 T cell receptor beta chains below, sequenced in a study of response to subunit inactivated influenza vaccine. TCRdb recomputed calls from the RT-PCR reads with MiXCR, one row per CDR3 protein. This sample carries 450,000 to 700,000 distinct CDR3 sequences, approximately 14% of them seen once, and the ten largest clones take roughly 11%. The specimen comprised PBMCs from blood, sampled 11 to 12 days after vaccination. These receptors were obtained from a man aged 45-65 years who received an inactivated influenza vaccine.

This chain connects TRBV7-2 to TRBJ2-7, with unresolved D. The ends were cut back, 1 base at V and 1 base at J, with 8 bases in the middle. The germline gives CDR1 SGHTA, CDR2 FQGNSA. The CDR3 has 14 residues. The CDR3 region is CASSLGAASYEQYF. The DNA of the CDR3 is TGTGCCAGCAGCTTAGGCGCGGCATCCTACGAGCAGTACTTC.

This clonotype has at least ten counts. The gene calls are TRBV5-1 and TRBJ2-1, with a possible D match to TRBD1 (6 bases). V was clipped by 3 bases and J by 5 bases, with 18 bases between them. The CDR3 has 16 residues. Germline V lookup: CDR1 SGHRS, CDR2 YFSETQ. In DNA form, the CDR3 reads TGCGCCAGCAGCTCAATCAGGGGCGCGCGAGACAATGAGCAGTTCTTC. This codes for CASSSIRGARDNEQFF.

The chain's CDR3 is CSARDTGGVSSYEQYF. As DNA, the CDR3 is TGCAGTGCTAGAGATACAGGGGGAGTAAGCTCCTACGAGCAGTACTTC. The genes are TRBV20-1 and TRBJ2-7; 8 bases are a match to TRBD1. The CDR3 is 16 residues long. After removal of 0 bases from V and 0 bases from J, the junction contained 7 bases not matched to a gene. CDR1 is DFQATT and CDR2 is SNEGSKA in the germline V gene (reference sequence).

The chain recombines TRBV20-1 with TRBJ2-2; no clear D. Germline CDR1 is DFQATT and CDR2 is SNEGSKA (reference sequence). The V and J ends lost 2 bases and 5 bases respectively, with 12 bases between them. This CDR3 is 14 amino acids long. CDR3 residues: CSARPGYGTGELFF. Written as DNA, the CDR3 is TGCAGTGCTAGACCCGGATATGGGACCGGGGAGCTGTTTTTT.

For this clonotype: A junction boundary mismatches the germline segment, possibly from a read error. DNA of the CDR3: TGTGCCAGTGGGGAGAACCAGTACTTC. Amino acid sequence: CASGENQYF. This chain uses TRBV2 with TRBJ2-5; tentative D call: TRBD2 (5 bases). Germline loops: CDR1 SNHLY, CDR2 FYNNEI. This CDR3 is built from 9 residues.

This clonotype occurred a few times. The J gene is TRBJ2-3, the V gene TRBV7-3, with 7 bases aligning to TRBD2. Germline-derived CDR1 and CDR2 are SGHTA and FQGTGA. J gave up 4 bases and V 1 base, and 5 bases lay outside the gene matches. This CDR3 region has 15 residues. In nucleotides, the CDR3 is TGTGCCAGCAGCTTAAAGGCGGGAGAACCAGATACGCAGTATTTT. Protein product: CASSLKAGEPDTQYF. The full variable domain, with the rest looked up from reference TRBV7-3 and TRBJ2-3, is GAGVSQTPSNKVTEKGKYVELRCDPISGHTALYWYRQSLGQGPEFLIYFQGTGAADDSGLPNDRFFAVRPEGSVSTLKIQRTERGDSAVYLCASSLKAGEPDTQYFGPGTRLTVL.

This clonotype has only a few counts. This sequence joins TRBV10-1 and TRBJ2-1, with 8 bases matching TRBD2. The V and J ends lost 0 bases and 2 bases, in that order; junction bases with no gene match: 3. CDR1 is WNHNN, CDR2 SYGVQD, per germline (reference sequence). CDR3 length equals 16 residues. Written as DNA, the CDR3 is TGCGCCAGCAGTGAGTCGTACGGGGGGGCCTACAATGAGCAGTTCTTC. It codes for CASSESYGGAYNEQFF.